The text below deals with one T cell receptor (beta chain). Its antigen is as yet unknown. After removal of 1 base from V and 4 bases from J, the junction contained 8 bases not matched to a gene. Germline V gives CDR1 SEHNR, CDR2 FQNEAQ (reference sequence). CDR3 size: 16 residues. This record belongs to a study of cytomegalovirus exposure and HLA in healthy donors. Study findings and constraints: In a later analysis, TCR beta V- and J-gene trimming showed a link to a missense DCLRE1C variant.

Vbeta (60) and Jbeta (13) primers were used in the PCR. Measured with immunoSEQ multiplex PCR; TCRdb has only the in-frame clones, and not every one. The table for this sample gives 45,000 to 55,000 clones. The rearrangement joins TRBV7-9 to TRBJ2-3; 7 positions match TRBD2. Specimen: PBMCs. This TCR was sampled from a woman aged 50 to 60 in good health and CMV-seropositive. For the CDR3, the DNA is TGTGCCAGCAGCTTAGATCGGACTAGTTGGGCAGATACGCAGTATTTT. It yields the protein CASSLDRTSWADTQYF. The variable domain in full, completed from reference TRBV7-9 and TRBJ2-3, reads DTGVSQNPRHKITKRGQNVTFRCDPISEHNRLYWYRQTLGQGPEFLTYFQNEAQLEKSRLLSDRFSAERPKGSFSTLEIQRTEQGDSAMYLCASSLDRTSWADTQYFGPGTRLTVL.